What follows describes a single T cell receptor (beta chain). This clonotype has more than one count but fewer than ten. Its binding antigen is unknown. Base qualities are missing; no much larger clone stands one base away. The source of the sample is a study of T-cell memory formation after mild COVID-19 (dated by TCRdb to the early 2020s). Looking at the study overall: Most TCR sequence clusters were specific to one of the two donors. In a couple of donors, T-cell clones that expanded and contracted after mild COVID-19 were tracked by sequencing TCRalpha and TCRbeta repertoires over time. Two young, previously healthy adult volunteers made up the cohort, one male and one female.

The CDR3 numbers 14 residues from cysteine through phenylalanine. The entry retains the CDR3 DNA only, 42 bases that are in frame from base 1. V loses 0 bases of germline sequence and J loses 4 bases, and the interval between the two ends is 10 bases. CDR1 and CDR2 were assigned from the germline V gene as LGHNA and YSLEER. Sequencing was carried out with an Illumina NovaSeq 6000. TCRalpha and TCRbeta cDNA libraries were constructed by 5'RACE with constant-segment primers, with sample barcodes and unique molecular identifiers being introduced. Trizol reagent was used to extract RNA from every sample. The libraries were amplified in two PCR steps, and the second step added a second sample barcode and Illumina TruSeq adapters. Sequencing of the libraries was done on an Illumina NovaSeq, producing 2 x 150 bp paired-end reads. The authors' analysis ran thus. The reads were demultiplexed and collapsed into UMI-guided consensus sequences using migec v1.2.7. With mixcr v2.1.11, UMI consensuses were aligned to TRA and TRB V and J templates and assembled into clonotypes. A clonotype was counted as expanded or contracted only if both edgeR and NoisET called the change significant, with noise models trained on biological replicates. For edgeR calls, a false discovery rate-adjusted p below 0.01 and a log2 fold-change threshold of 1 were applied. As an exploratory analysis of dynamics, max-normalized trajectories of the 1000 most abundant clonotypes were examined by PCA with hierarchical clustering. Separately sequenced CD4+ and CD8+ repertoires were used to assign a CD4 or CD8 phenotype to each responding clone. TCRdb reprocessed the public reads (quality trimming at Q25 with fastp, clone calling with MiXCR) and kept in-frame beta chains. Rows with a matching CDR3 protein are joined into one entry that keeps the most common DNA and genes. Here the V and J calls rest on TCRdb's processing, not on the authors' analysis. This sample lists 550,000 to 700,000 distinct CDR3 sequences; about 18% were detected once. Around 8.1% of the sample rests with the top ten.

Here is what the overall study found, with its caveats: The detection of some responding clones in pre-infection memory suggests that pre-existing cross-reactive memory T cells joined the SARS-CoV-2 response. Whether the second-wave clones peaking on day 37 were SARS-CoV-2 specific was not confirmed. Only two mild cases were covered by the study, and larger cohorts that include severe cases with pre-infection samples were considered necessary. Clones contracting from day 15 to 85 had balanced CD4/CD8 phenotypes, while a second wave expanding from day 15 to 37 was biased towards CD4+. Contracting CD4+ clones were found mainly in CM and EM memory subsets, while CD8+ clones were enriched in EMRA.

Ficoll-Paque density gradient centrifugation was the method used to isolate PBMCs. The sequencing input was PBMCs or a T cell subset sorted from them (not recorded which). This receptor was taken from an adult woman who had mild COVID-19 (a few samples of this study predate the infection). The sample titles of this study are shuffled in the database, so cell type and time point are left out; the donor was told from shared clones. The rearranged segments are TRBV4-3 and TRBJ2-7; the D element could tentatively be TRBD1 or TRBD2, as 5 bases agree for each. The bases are TGCGCCAGCAGCCAAGATCTGGGGGAGTACGAGCAGTACTTC. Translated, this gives CASSQDLGEYEQYF.